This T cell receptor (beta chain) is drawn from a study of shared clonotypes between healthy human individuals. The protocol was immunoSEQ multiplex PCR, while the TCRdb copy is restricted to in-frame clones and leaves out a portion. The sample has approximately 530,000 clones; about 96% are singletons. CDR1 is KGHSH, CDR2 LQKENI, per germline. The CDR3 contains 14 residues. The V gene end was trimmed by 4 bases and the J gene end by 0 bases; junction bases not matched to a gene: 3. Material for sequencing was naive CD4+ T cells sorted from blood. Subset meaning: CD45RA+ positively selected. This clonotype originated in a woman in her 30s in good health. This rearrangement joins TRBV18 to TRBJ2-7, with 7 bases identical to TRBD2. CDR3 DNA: TGTGCCAGCTCACAGCTAGCGGACTCCTACGAGCAGTACTTC. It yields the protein CASSQLADSYEQYF.